This T cell receptor (beta chain) stems from a study of T cell changes during pregnancy in multiple sclerosis. The germline gives CDR1 MRHNA, CDR2 SNTAGT. The CDR3 spans 14 residues. Regarding this clone: At one of its ends the junction is not consistent with the germline gene, which may arise from a read error.

The assay was immunoSEQ multiplex PCR, and TCRdb's table has in-frame clones only and misses some. The sample lists 55,000 to 80,000 clones, roughly nine tenths occurring once. Sequencing used peripheral blood, obtained after pregnancy. V is TRBV6-4 and J is TRBJ2-5; weak D call: TRBD1 (6 bases). The origin of this receptor is a female donor in good health, enrolled as a control in a pregnancy study. The CDR3 is CATSPTGTQETQYF. The CDR3 nucleotides are TGTGCCACCAGTCCAACAGGGACCCAAGAGACCCAGTACTTC.